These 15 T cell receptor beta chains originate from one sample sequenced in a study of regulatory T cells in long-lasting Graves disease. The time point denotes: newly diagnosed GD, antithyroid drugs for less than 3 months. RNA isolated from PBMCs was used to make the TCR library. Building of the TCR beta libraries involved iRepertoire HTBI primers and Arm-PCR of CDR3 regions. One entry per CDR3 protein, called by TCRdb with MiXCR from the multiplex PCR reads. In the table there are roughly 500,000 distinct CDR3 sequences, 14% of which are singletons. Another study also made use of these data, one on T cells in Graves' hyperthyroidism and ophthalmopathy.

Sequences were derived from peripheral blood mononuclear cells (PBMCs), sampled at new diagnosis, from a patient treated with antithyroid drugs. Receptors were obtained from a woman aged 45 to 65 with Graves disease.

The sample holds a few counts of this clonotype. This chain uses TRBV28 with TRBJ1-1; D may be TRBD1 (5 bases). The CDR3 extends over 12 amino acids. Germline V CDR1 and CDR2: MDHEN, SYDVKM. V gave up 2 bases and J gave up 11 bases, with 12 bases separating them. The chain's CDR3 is CASSLPRAQAFF. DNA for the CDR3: TGTGCCAGCAGTTTACCCAGGGCCCAGGCTTTCTTT.

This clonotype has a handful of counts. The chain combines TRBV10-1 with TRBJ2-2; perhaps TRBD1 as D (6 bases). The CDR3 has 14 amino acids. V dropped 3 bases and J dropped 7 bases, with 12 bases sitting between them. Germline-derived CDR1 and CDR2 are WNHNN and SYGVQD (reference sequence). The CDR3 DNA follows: TGCGCCAGCAGTGACCCGACAGGAAGCGGGGAGCTGTTTTTT. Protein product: CASSDPTGSGELFF.

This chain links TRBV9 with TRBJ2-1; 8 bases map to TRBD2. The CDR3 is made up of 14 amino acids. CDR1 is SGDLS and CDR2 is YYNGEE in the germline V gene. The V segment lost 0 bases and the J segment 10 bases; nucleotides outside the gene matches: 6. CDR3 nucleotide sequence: TGTGCCAGCAGCGTAGTGACTAGCGAGTCCGAGCAGTTCTTC. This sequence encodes CASSVVTSESEQFF. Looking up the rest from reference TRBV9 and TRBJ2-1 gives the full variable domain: DSGVTQTPKHLITATGQRVTLRCSPRSGDLSVYWYQQSLDQGLQFLIQYYNGEERAKGNILERFSAQQFPDLHSELNLSSLELGDSALYFCASSVVTSESEQFFGPGTRLTVL.

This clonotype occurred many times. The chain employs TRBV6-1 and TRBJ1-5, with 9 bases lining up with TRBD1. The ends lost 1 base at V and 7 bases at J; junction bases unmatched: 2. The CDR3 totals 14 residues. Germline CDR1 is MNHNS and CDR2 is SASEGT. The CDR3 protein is CASSEDRGQQPQHF. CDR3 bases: TGTGCCAGCAGTGAAGACAGGGGGCAACAGCCCCAGCATTTT.

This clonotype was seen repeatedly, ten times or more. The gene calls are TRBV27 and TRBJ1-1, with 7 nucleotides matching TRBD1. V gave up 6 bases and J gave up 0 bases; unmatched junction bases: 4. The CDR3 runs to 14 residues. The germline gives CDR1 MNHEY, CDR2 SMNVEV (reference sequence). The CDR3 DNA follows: TGTGCCAGCAGGGGGGGACAGCTGAACACTGAAGCTTTCTTT. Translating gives CASRGGQLNTEAFF.

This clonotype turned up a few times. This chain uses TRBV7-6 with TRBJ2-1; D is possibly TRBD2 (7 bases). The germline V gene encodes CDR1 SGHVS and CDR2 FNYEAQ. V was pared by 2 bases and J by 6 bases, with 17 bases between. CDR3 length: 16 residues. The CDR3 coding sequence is TGTGCCAGCAGCTTATGGGGGGGGGCAGGTCGCAATGAGCAGTTCTTC. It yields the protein CASSLWGGAGRNEQFF. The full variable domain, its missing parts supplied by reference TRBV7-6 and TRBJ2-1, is GAGVSQSPRYKVTKRGQDVALRCDPISGHVSLYWYRQALGQGPEFLTYFNYEAQQDKSGLPNDRFSAERPEGSISTLTIQRTEQRDSAMYRCASSLWGGAGRNEQFFGPGTRLTVL.

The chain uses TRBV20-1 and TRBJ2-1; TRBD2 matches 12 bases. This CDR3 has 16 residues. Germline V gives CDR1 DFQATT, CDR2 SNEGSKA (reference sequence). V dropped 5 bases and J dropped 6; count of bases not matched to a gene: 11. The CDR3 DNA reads TGCAGTGCTCCGAACCCTAGCGGGAGGGCCCCCAATGAGCAGTTCTTC. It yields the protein CSAPNPSGRAPNEQFF.

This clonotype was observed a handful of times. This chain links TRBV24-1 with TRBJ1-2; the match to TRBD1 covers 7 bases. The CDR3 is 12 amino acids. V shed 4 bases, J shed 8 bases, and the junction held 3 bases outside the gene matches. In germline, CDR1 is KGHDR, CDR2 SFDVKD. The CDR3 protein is CATSDNRGGYTF. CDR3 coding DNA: TGTGCCACCAGTGACAACAGGGGAGGCTACACCTTC.

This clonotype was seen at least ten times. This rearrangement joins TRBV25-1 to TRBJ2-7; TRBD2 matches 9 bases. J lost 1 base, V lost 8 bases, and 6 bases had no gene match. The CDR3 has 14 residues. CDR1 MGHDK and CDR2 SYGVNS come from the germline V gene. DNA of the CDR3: TGTGCCAGCGGTTTTAGCGGGAGTTCCTACGAGCAGTACTTC. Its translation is CASGFSGSSYEQYF.

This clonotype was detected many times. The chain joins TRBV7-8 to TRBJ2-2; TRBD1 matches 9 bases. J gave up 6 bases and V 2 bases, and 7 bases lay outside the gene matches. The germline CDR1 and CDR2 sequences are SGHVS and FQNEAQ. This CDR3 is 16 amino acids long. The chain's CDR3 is CASSLRGQGIAGELFF. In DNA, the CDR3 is TGTGCCAGCAGCTTAAGGGGACAGGGAATCGCCGGGGAGCTGTTTTTT.

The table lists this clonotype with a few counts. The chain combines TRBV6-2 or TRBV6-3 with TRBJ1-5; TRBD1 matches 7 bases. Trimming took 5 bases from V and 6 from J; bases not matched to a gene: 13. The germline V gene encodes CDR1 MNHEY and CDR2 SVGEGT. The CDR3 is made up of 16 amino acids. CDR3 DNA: TGTGCCAGCAGTGAAGTAGCGGGGGACAGTGCTCAGCCCCAGCATTTT. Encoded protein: CASSEVAGDSAQPQHF.

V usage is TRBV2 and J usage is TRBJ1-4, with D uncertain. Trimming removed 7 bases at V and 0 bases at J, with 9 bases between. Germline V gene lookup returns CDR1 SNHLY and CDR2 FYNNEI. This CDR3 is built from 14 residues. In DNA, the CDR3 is TGTGCCAGCAAAGAGGACCCAACTAATGAAAAACTGTTTTTT. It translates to CASKEDPTNEKLFF.

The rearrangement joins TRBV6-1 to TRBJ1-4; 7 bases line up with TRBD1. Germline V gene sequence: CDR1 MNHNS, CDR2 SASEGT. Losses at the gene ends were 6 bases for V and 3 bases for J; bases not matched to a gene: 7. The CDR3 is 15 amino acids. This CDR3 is CASSPQGLANEKLFF. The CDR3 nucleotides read TGTGCCAGCAGCCCACAGGGGCTGGCTAATGAAAAACTGTTTTTT.

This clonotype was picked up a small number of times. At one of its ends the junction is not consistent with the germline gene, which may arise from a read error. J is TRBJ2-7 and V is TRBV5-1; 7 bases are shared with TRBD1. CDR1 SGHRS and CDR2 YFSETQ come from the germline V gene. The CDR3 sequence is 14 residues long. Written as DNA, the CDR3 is TGCGCCAGCAGCTTGGAAGGGACAGCCTACGGGCAGTACTTC. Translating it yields CASSLEGTAYGQYF.

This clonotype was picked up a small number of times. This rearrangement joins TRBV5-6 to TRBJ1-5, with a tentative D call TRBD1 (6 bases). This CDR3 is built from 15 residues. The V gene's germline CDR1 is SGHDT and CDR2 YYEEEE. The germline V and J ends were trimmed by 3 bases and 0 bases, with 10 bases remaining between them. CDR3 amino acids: CASSSRQVSNQPQHF. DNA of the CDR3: TGTGCCAGCAGCTCTAGACAGGTTAGCAATCAGCCCCAGCATTTT.